This TCR beta chain was found in a study of human T cells and chemical hapten exposure. At the level of the study: In the roughly 25-week study, patients were dosed weekly with diphenylcyclopropenone on the scalp throughout.

Whole-study results and caveats: Sensitization with DPC brought no change to TCRs above 1 in 1000 in frequency. Significantly greater numbers of large CDR3 similarity clusters came from expanded TCRs than from controls.

The time point was: patch test 3, about 24 weeks after DPC sensitization. Sample treatment: therapeutic diphenylcyclopropenone sensitization with weekly scalp DPC. Unfractionated whole blood was the source from which total RNA was extracted. The CDR3 has 15 residues. V shed 3 bases and J shed 0 bases, with 9 bases lying between them. Germline CDR1 and CDR2: SGHAT and FQNNGV. From the RACE reads, TCRdb called clonotypes with MiXCR, one entry per CDR3 protein. The table shows 150,000 to 200,000 distinct CDR3 sequences, with 20% to 25% occurring only once. In the case of this clonotype: No antigen is known for it.

The material was whole blood, obtained in connection with sensitization to the hapten diphenylcyclopropenone (DPC). The clonotype comes from a woman aged 40 to 50 with alopecia areata. Some clones in this sample may be carry-over from other donors' samples. V is TRBV11-2 and J is TRBJ1-5; possible D gene TRBD1, 6 bases. The CDR3 here is CASSLGTSSNQPQHF. CDR3 DNA sequence: TGTGCCAGCAGCTTGGGGACAAGTAGCAATCAGCCCCAGCATTTT.